This TCR beta chain was identified during a study of Graves' ophthalmopathy and Graves' hyperthyroidism (dated by TCRdb to between 2018 and 2020). Regarding the research as a whole: Peripheral blood was collected before any treatment was given, at the time of initial diagnosis. The study used signatures of the TCR beta repertoire to tell Graves' ophthalmopathy apart from Graves' hyperthyroidism and to predict which patients would progress to ophthalmopathy. In total, approximately 130 blood samples were TCR-sequenced: 43 ophthalmopathy, under 80 hyperthyroidism and around 17 hyperthyroidism-to-ophthalmopathy patients. A discovery set of about a hundred patients (around 44 ophthalmopathy, some 58 stable hyperthyroidism) was enrolled to explore V-J signatures distinguishing ophthalmopathy from hyperthyroidism. An independent validation cohort was composed of approximately 19 hyperthyroidism patients and 17 patients who later progressed from hyperthyroidism to ophthalmopathy. In roughly six hyperthyroidism patients, the T-cell repertoire of thyroid tissue was compared with the T-cell repertoire of blood. Once sampling was done, hyperthyroidism patients were given methimazole at a starting dose of 30 mg daily, while ophthalmopathy patients were given high-dose intravenous methylprednisolone. The approximately 95 discovery patients were divided at random into training and test sets in a 7:3 ratio. Points the paper makes about the study in general: In validation, the model predicted ophthalmopathy progression with 70.59% sensitivity and roughly 72% specificity; eleven to twelve predicted patients were CT-confirmed with GO in a median of about 6.1 months. Ophthalmopathy was separated from stable hyperthyroidism by the 13-signature model with more than 85% sensitivity and roughly 83% specificity in cross-validation and with 80%/75% in the test set. Sample size was not predetermined statistically, and investigators were not blinded to group allocation. Most expanded thyroid clonotypes with frequency above 0.001 were also detected in blood, suggesting blood repertoires may reflect the thyroid immune response.

Between the V and J ends, shortened by 3 bases and 0 bases respectively, the junction contains 8 bases. From a lookup of the germline V gene, CDR1 and CDR2 are SGHAT and FQNNGV. The CDR3 runs 14 residues from the cysteine to the phenylalanine. CDR3 DNA is the only sequence kept; it has 42 bases, read in frame from the first base. This clonotype was observed a few times. It has no known antigen specificity. No per-base quality is available; no much larger clone lies one base away. For repertoire sequencing, TCR beta CDR3 regions were amplified from RNA transcripts. A first-round RT-PCR used HTBI primers with the Qiagen OneStep RT-PCR kit, followed by a second-round multiplex PCR, size selection and purification. Libraries were sequenced paired-end with 100 bp reads on an Illumina HiSeq2000. Concerning the study's data processing: SOAPnuke was used to process the reads, throwing out any read that had adapters, had uncalled bases, had a mean Phred below 15, or lacked an exact constant-primer or identifier match. High-quality paired reads were merged with COPE v1.2.5. Clonotypes were defined as unique nucleotide sequences and were aligned to IMGT TRB V, D and J references using MiTCR v1.1. The analysis was limited to V-J combinations with a frequency above 0.0001, which together covered more than 98% of repertoires. For each V-J combination, a TCR clonal expansion and chaos score was defined as the ratio of F50 clonal expansion to chaos observed in the TCRdist matrix. Welch's t-statistics and random forest were used to narrow the features down to more than 10 V-J combinations, which were then fed into a naive Bayes classifier. The similarity between thyroid and blood repertoires was quantified using the Morisita-Horn index. TCRdb trimmed public reads at Q25 via fastp, called clones via MiXCR and kept in-frame beta chains. Rows matching on CDR3 protein sequence are summarized as one entry with the most common DNA and genes. TCRdb's processing, not the authors', yielded these V and J calls. The sample records hundreds of thousands of distinct CDR3 sequences, about 24% of which are singletons. Around 7% of the sample goes to the ten largest clones.

Hyperthyroidism was defined as stable when no progression to ophthalmopathy occurred within 18 months of follow-up. Patients with hyperthyroidism were aged 18 to 65 years, had been newly diagnosed, and had a disease duration of less than 2 months. Anyone with other autoimmune diseases, uncontrolled infections, pregnancy or lactation was excluded from the study. Clinical symptoms, serum thyroxine, TRAb, thyroid ultrasound and orbital computed tomography formed the basis of the diagnosis. Ficoll-Paque density gradient centrifugation was used to isolate PBMCs from 9.5 to 10 ml of fresh peripheral blood. Total RNA was extracted with Trizol reagent and quality-checked on an Agilent 2100 Bioanalyzer.

The rearrangement combines TRBV11-2 with TRBJ2-5; tentative D gene TRBD1, with 6 bases matching. Sequencing input: peripheral blood. The TCR was taken from a woman aged 18-29 years with stable Graves' hyperthyroidism. Some clones in this sample may be carry-over from other donors' samples. Donor details come from another sample of the same person, matched by shared clones. The CDR3 reads as follows: CASSLQGYQETQYF. The DNA is as follows: TGTGCCAGCAGCTTGCAGGGGTACCAAGAGACCCAGTACTTC.